This entry concerns a single TCR beta chain. Antigen specificity is unknown. These data belong to a study of CD8+CD57+ T cells in acquired aplastic anemia. Study-level information: The DNA of sorted CD4+ and CD8+ cells averaged about 3 ug. Where healthy donors were concerned, CD4+ cells averaged around 11 million reads.

The V end lost 3 bases, the J end lost 2 bases, and 15 bases lay between the germline ends. The CDR3 extends over 16 amino acids. Germline V lookup: CDR1 SGHDN, CDR2 FVKESK. Overall study results and limits: Around 27 CD8+ CDR3 sequences occurred in both the patients and the controls.

Genomic DNA was employed as the template in profiling TCR beta VDJ and CDR3. TCRdb re-called the reads with MiXCR, one entry per CDR3 protein. The sample comprises over 200,000 distinct CDR3 sequences, 61% of which are singletons, and 25% to 30% rests with the top ten. The V gene is TRBV14, the J gene TRBJ2-3; TRBD2 might be the D (5 bases). The sample taken for sequencing was sorted CD4+, CD8+, or CD8+CD57+ T cells (not recorded which) from PBMCs. The source of this sequence is a human donor in good health. CDR3 sequence: CASSHKITGITDTQYF. DNA for the CDR3: TGTGCCAGCAGCCATAAGATAACGGGGATCACAGATACGCAGTATTTT.